The following is a T cell receptor (beta chain) sequence with its context. The antigen is not known. As for time point: pre-treatment sample, taken before nivolumab and TIL therapy. The tumor samples were excised metastases, mostly pleural nodules or supraclavicular lymph nodes. Tumor harvest preceded PD-1/PD-L1 blockade, followed by nivolumab treatment. The libraries were made with immunoSEQ v3. Generated by immunoSEQ multiplex PCR, the TCRdb table keeps only in-frame clones and is missing some. The table has 25,000 to 30,000 clones, approximately 57% seen once. This entry belongs to a study of TIL therapy for anti-PD-1-resistant metastatic lung cancer. Study-wide background: Most patients had lung adenocarcinoma. Median tumor mutation burden was under 1.6 mutations per megabase.

The CDR3 has 15 amino acids. After removal of 7 bases from V and 0 bases from J, the junction contained 5 bases not matched to a gene. Germline CDR1 is MNHEY and CDR2 is SMNVEV (reference sequence). Study results and caveats: Many TIL product clones were absent from baseline tumor, suggesting clonal contraction.

The source material was tumor tissue, sampled at baseline. This TCR came from a woman aged 30 to 85 with non-small cell lung cancer. V and J are TRBV27 and TRBJ2-1, with 8 bases fitting TRBD1. For the CDR3, the DNA is TGTGCCAGCATTTCCGGGACAGGCTCCTACAATGAGCAGTTCTTC. Amino acids: CASISGTGSYNEQFF.